The T cell receptor beta chain under discussion was sequenced for a study of cytomegalovirus exposure and HLA in healthy donors. Study-wide context: The early release's HLA-typed donors yielded roughly 85 million unique TCRs.

V dropped 3 bases and J dropped 8; count of bases not matched to a gene: 18. The CDR3 runs to 18 residues. CDR1 SGHNT and CDR2 YENEEA come from the germline V gene. General study findings and limits: Accurate prediction of most subjects' HLA-A and HLA-B alleles from TCR beta sequences was reported. Reportedly, a later analysis found an Asian-associated ancestry cluster had fewer N-insertions than the approximately 700-donor mean.

A note on this clone: Its cognate antigen is unknown.

The PCR employed 60 Vbeta primers together with 13 Jbeta primers. TCRdb keeps only in-frame clones here, not all; method: immunoSEQ multiplex PCR. Among under 100,000 clones, less than 75% were seen once, and the ten largest hold approximately 5.8%. The chain couples TRBV11-3 to TRBJ2-1; 8 bases are a match to TRBD2. Sequencing was carried out using PBMCs. This sequence originates from a woman aged 25-40 years in good health and CMV-seropositive. The DNA of the CDR3 is TGTGCCAGCAGCTTTGACTTGTTTAGCGGGGAAAAATGGGATGAGCAGTTCTTC. Translation gives CASSFDLFSGEKWDEQFF.